These 17 T cell receptor beta chains were sequenced from one sample in a study of persistence of HIV-infected CD4 T cells. These receptors' targets are unknown. The immunoSEQ assay was version 4, run in survey mode. Profiled with immunoSEQ multiplex PCR; TCRdb holds only in-frame clones, not every one. This repertoire shows 37,000 or so clones, about 85% found once; its top ten account for around 1.5%. Stimulation used approximately 9.6 ug/mL lysate from CMV-infected fibroblasts. CD40L-negative CD69-negative CD45RO-high memory CD4+ T cells were sorted as populations depleted of antigen-responding cells. The sequencing here drew on CD4+ T cells sorted from PBMCs after approximately 18-hour stimulation, taken from a patient who received antiretroviral therapy. The receptors shown here come from an adult man with HIV who was CMV-seropositive.

The chain links TRBV5-1 to TRBJ1-1, with 7 bases that match TRBD1. This CDR3 has 17 amino acids. Germline CDR1 and CDR2: SGHRS and YFSETQ. Trimming at V came to 0 bases and at J to 2 bases, leaving 10 bases not matched to a gene. Here the CDR3 DNA reads TGCGCCAGCAGCTTGGGGGGACAGATCCAATCTAACACTGAAGCTTTCTTT. Amino acids: CASSLGGQIQSNTEAFF. Supplemented by reference TRBV5-1 and TRBJ1-1, the full variable domain reads KAGVTQTPRYLIKTRGQQVTLSCSPISGHRSVSWYQQTPGQGLQFLFEYFSETQRNKGNFPGRFSGRQFSNSRSEMNVSTLELGDSALYLCASSLGGQIQSNTEAFFGQGTRLTVV.

The chain carries TRBV24-1 and TRBJ2-5; D ambiguous. V lost 0 bases and J lost 2, with 6 bases in between. CDR1 KGHDR and CDR2 SFDVKD come from the germline V gene. This CDR3 has 14 residues. CDR3 in amino acids: CATSDLYGQETQYF. DNA for the CDR3: TGTGCCACCAGTGATTTGTATGGGCAAGAGACCCAGTACTTC.

This sequence joins TRBV5-5 and TRBJ1-4; D unclear. Trimming removed 0 bases from V and 3 bases from J, with 12 bases in between. Germline lookup yields CDR1 SGHKS and CDR2 YYEKEE (reference sequence). The CDR3 extends over 16 amino acids. The CDR3 DNA reads TGTGCCAGCAGCTTGGATGTGGGAATGTCTAATGAAAAACTGTTTTTT. It codes for CASSLDVGMSNEKLFF.

The genes are TRBV18 and TRBJ2-7, with TRBD1 as a possible D gene (5 bases). The V and J ends lost 1 base and 4 bases respectively, with 11 bases between them. This CDR3 has 14 amino acids. Germline loops: CDR1 KGHSH, CDR2 LQKENI. The chain's CDR3 is CASSPRGQGYEQYF. The CDR3 coding sequence is TGTGCCAGCTCACCACGAGGCCAGGGTTACGAGCAGTACTTC.

The chain joins TRBV5-5 to TRBJ1-2, with D possibly matching TRBD1 (5 bases). This CDR3 has 15 residues. Germline loops: CDR1 SGHKS, CDR2 YYEKEE (reference sequence). V lost 3 bases to trimming and J lost 8 bases, with 20 bases between them. This CDR3 reads CASSSIGTGGRGYTF. The CDR3 region has the DNA TGTGCCAGCAGCTCGATTGGCACCGGGGGAAGGGGCTACACCTTC.

The chain has TRBV5-6 and TRBJ1-5; unclear D gene. The CDR3 is 15 residues long. Between the trimmed V and J ends, which lost 4 bases and 4 bases, there was a span of 15 bases. Germline-derived CDR1 and CDR2 are SGHDT and YYEEEE. CDR3 sequence: CASSPGMGRNQPQHF. For the CDR3, the DNA is TGTGCCAGCAGCCCGGGGATGGGCCGAAATCAGCCCCAGCATTTT. Variable domain in full (rest from reference TRBV5-6 and TRBJ1-5): DAGVTQSPTHLIKTRGQQVTLRCSPKSGHDTVSWYQQALGQGPQFIFQYYEEEERQRGNFPDRFSGHQFPNYSSELNVNALLLGDSALYLCASSPGMGRNQPQHFGDGTRLSIL.

This chain joins TRBV5-1 and TRBJ2-6; D gene uncertain. The ends were cut back, 4 bases at V and 2 bases at J, with 7 bases in the middle. This CDR3 contains 14 residues. Per the germline V gene, CDR1 is SGHRS and CDR2 is YFSETQ. This chain's CDR3 is CASSLETGANVLTF. The CDR3 nucleotides are TGCGCCAGCAGCCTCGAGACTGGGGCCAACGTCCTGACTTTC.

This clone is a singleton in its sample. The chain recombines TRBV28 with TRBJ1-5, with D unresolved. Trimming shortened V by 3 bases and J by 0 bases, and 12 bases separated the two germline ends. The CDR3 is 16 amino acids. Germline V gene lookup returns CDR1 MDHEN and CDR2 SYDVKM. The CDR3 sequence: CASSFSQHYSNQPQHF. The DNA of the CDR3 is TGTGCCAGCAGTTTTAGTCAGCACTATAGCAATCAGCCCCAGCATTTT.

The rearrangement links TRBV27 to TRBJ1-6; D gene unclear. The CDR3 consists of 12 residues. Germline CDR1 MNHEY, CDR2 SMNVEV (reference sequence). V was clipped by 5 bases and J by 6 bases, with 5 bases between them. The CDR3 here is CASSIANSPLHF. The CDR3 coding sequence is TGTGCCAGCAGTATCGCTAATTCACCCCTCCACTTT.

The CDR3 nucleotides read TGTGCCAGCAGTGAGGAAGGGGCGGGGAGGAATGAGCAGTTCTTC. Translated, it gives CASSEEGAGRNEQFF. This chain uses TRBV6-1 with TRBJ2-1; weak D call: TRBD2 (6 bases). The V end lost 3 bases, the J end lost 7 bases, and 16 bases lay between the germline ends. CDR1 is MNHNS and CDR2 is SASEGT in the germline V gene. The CDR3 spans 15 residues.

This chain uses TRBV27 with TRBJ2-2; no reliable D call. V lost 7 bases, J lost 3 bases, and 12 bases lay in between. This CDR3 region has 14 residues. Germline-derived CDR1 and CDR2 are MNHEY and SMNVEV (reference sequence). CDR3 protein: CASKYTHDTGELFF. CDR3 DNA sequence: TGTGCCAGCAAATATACACACGACACCGGGGAGCTGTTTTTT.

The chain is built from TRBV28 and TRBJ1-4; D perhaps matches TRBD1 (5 bases). Per germline, CDR1 MDHEN and CDR2 SYDVKM. This CDR3 contains 15 residues. V lost 3 bases and J lost 3, with 11 bases in between. Written as DNA, the CDR3 is TGTGCCAGCAGTTTTGTGAGGGGTGCTAATGAAAAACTGTTTTTT. The encoded protein is CASSFVRGANEKLFF.

CDR3 nucleotide sequence: TGTGCCAGCAGCTCCGGACAGGGTGAAAAACTGTTTTTT. Translated: CASSSGQGEKLFF. The chain links TRBV7-2 to TRBJ1-4, with 8 bases identical to TRBD1. CDR3 length: 13 amino acids. The V segment lost 4 bases and the J segment 7 bases; nucleotides outside the gene matches: 2. Per germline, CDR1 SGHTA and CDR2 FQGNSA.

This chain joins TRBV10-2 and TRBJ1-5; D not certain. Between the trimmed V and J ends, which lost 0 bases and 1 base, there was a span of 7 bases. CDR1 and CDR2 from the germline V gene are WSHSY and SAAADI. The CDR3 runs to 15 residues. The CDR3 region has the DNA TGCGCCAGCAGTGAGTCGAGAGGGAGCAATCAGCCCCAGCATTTT. This encodes CASSESRGSNQPQHF.

V gene TRBV10-2 combines with J gene TRBJ1-3; tentative D call: TRBD1 (6 bases). Germline CDR1 is WSHSY and CDR2 is SAAADI. CDR3 length: 15 residues. Deletions cut 5 bases from V and 0 bases from J, with 11 bases between. For the CDR3, the DNA is TGCGCCAGCAGTTTAACAGGGTCCTCTGGAAACACCATATATTTT. Translation gives CASSLTGSSGNTIYF.

The chain uses TRBV5-1 and TRBJ1-1; 9 bases match TRBD1. The trim removed 4 bases at V and 1 base at J, leaving 11 bases unmatched. In germline, CDR1 is SGHRS, CDR2 YFSETQ. The CDR3 runs to 17 residues. In DNA form, the CDR3 reads TGCGCCAGCAGCGCCGGGACAGGGAGACAGAGGAACACTGAAGCTTTCTTT. Encoded protein: CASSAGTGRQRNTEAFF.

This clone has just one count. This chain connects TRBV6-1 to TRBJ1-2; TRBD1 might be the D (5 bases). V lost 2 bases, J lost 8 bases, and 18 bases lay in between. The CDR3 is 15 residues long. The germline gives CDR1 MNHNS, CDR2 SASEGT. Here the CDR3 reads CASSEYRGRLVGYTF. CDR3 coding DNA: TGTGCCAGCAGTGAATATAGGGGCAGGCTTGTGGGCTACACCTTC.